Reported below is one TCR beta chain. The antigen is not known. The sample belongs to a study of cytomegalovirus exposure and HLA in healthy donors. The primer mix had 60 Vbeta and 13 Jbeta primers. Per the original methods: A later analysis tallied about 80 million unique TCR beta chains, roughly 11 million of them shared. The data were produced by immunoSEQ multiplex PCR, yet TCRdb's version contains in-frame clones alone and is incomplete. The V and J calls and the clone size are those of that table, but D and trimming were determined from the DNA. Counted here are some 110,000 clones, approximately 85% occurring once; the ten biggest clones make up 1.5% to 2%. Germline values: CDR1 SNHLY, CDR2 FYNNEI. The CDR3 is 12 amino acids. V was clipped by 6 bases and J by 11 bases; unmatched bases: 7. Broader study findings: TCR beta V- and J-gene trimming was later associated with a missense DCLRE1C variant.

The receptor was derived from a man aged 45-65 years in good health and CMV-seronegative. The chain employs TRBV2 and TRBJ2-1; 7 bases agree with TRBD1. Sequenced material: PBMCs. Here the CDR3 reads CASRPGTEKQFF. CDR3 bases: TGTGCCAGCAGGCCCGGGACAGAGAAGCAGTTCTTC.